Below, 3 T cell receptor beta chains from the same sample are listed, as sequenced in a study of T cells in Graves' hyperthyroidism and ophthalmopathy. Amplification of TCR beta CDR3 regions was performed using RNA transcripts as template. When the TCR CDR3 underwent first-round RT-PCR, the HTBI primer set was used. Each CDR3 protein gets one entry after TCRdb re-called the multiplex PCR reads with MiXCR. The data contain under 700,000 distinct CDR3 sequences, under 60% of them seen just once; the ten biggest clones take up 8.2%. Material for sequencing was peripheral blood or thyroid tissue (not recorded which). These receptors were collected from a woman aged 18-29 years with Graves' hyperthyroidism.

A word on this clonotype: Since the CDR3 does not end with the conserved phenylalanine or tryptophan, this likely comes from a read error. The DNA is left out, because the CDR3 cannot be placed on it with certainty; the CDR3 is given as TCRdb lists it. The CDR3 sequence is CASSLGQVTISPSMV. The gene calls are TRBV12-3 or TRBV12-4 and TRBJ1-5; the table names TRBD1, a call not compared with the DNA. From its first to its last residue, the CDR3 has 15 amino acids.

The chain recombines TRBV10-3 with TRBJ1-1; tentative D call: TRBD1 (5 bases). The CDR3 length is 14 residues. The germline CDR1 and CDR2 sequences are ENHRY and SYGVKD. V lost 10 bases and J 1 base, leaving 16 bases between the germline ends. Here the CDR3 DNA reads TGTGCCAGCAGATGGACACCAACGAACACTGAAGCTTTCTTT. It specifies CASRWTPTNTEAFF.

Note on this clonotype: One base away lies a much larger clone, so this may be a sequencing read error. V gene TRBV2 combines with J gene TRBJ1-1, with TRBD1 matching over 7 bases. J was trimmed by 6 bases and V by 2 bases; bases with no gene match: 6. The CDR3 runs 14 residues. Germline V gene data show CDR1 as SNHLY and CDR2 as FYNNEI. This CDR3 is CASSEREGGPEAFF. The DNA of the CDR3 is TGTGCCAGCAGTGAAAGAGAAGGGGGCCCTGAAGCTTTCTTT.